The sequence of this T cell receptor (beta chain) was determined in a study of blood T cell repertoires in COVID-19. Across the whole study: COVID-19 samples from acute and convalescent phases originated in the United States, Italy and Spain. PBMCs, B-cell-depleted T cells, or T cells were the source of the cDNA or gDNA that made up the material.

Per the germline V gene, CDR1 is GTSNPN and CDR2 is SVGIG (reference sequence). After removal of 2 bases from V and 4 bases from J, the junction contained 18 bases not matched to a gene. The CDR3 loop spans 19 amino acids. Authors' processing steps: For nucleated cells, counts were estimated from reference gene primer amplification. Measured with immunoSEQ multiplex PCR; TCRdb has only the in-frame clones, and not every one. V and J calls and clone size are as listed in that table; D and trimming were resolved from the DNA. This repertoire shows about 120,000 clones, approximately 91% found once; its top ten account for 7.5% to 9.5%.

The TCR was taken from a woman in her sixties or seventies who had recovered from COVID-19. The rearrangement uses TRBV30 and TRBJ2-3; 10 bases fit TRBD2. Input material: peripheral blood. CDR3 nucleotides: TGTGCCTGGAGTCCAAACCCAGGACTAGCGGAGCCTGGGGCAGATACGCAGTATTTT. Its translation: CAWSPNPGLAEPGADTQYF. Based on the CDR3 plus reference TRBV30 and TRBJ2-3, the full variable domain is SQTIHQWPATLVQPVGSPLSLECTVEGTSNPNLYWYRQAAGRGLQLLFYSVGIGQISSEVPQNLSASRPQDRQFILSSKKLLLSDSGFYLCAWSPNPGLAEPGADTQYFGPGTRLTVL.